These 13 T cell receptor beta chains came from one sample sequenced in a study of identical twins. TCRdb re-derived calls from the 5' RACE reads in MiXCR, one entry per CDR3 protein. The top ten hold around 1.6% of the sample, which has about 890,000 distinct CDR3 sequences, 9% to 15% seen once. The data were also submitted as part of a second study, on yellow fever vaccine responses in identical twins.

The sequencing sample was made of PBMCs. These receptors all stem from a woman between 18 and 29 years old in good health.

This clonotype appeared many times. J is TRBJ2-1 and V is TRBV6-1, with D perhaps being TRBD1 or TRBD2 (6 bases each). CDR3 length equals 15 residues. Looked up from germline, CDR1 is MNHNS and CDR2 is SASEGT. Trimming removed 3 bases from V and 6 bases from J, with 15 bases in between. CDR3 in DNA: TGTGCCAGCAGTGATAATCTTGAGGGGGGCAATGAGCAGTTCTTC. This encodes CASSDNLEGGNEQFF.

Many counts were recorded for this clonotype. The rearrangement links TRBV29-1 to TRBJ2-1, with D possibly being TRBD1 (5 bases). This CDR3 spans 13 amino acids. V was trimmed by 0 bases and J by 7 bases, leaving 10 bases between them. CDR1 is SQVTM, CDR2 ANQGSEA, per germline. The CDR3 loop reads CSVEDRRQNEQFF. The DNA for the CDR3 is TGCAGCGTTGAAGATCGGAGACAGAATGAGCAGTTCTTC.

The table lists this clonotype with a few counts. The chain couples TRBV29-1 to TRBJ2-3, with 12 positions matching TRBD2. The trim removed 1 base at V and 3 bases at J, leaving 5 bases unmatched. The CDR3 totals 16 residues. Germline loops: CDR1 SQVTM, CDR2 ANQGSEA. The CDR3 sequence is CSVEVLAGGITDTQYF. The CDR3 DNA follows: TGCAGCGTTGAAGTCCTAGCGGGGGGGATTACAGATACGCAGTATTTT.

This clonotype has ten or more counts. The chain uses TRBV6-5 and TRBJ1-5; D not certain. Trimming took off 6 bases at V and 2 bases at J, with 11 bases between the two ends. CDR1 is MNHEY, CDR2 SVGAGI, per germline. The CDR3 is 14 amino acids. The CDR3 reads CASSYDGGNQPQHF. The CDR3 nucleotides are TGTGCCAGCAGCTACGATGGGGGCAATCAGCCCCAGCATTTT.

The chain links TRBV20-1 to TRBJ2-3, with D perhaps being TRBD1 or TRBD2 (6 bases each). Trimming took off 4 bases at V and 5 bases at J, with 16 bases between the two ends. This CDR3 region has 14 residues. Germline lookup yields CDR1 DFQATT and CDR2 SNEGSKA (reference sequence). Here the CDR3 reads CSATPPGALDTQYF. The CDR3 DNA follows: TGCAGTGCTACTCCACCGGGGGCTTTAGATACGCAGTATTTT.

A few counts support this clonotype. The rearrangement links TRBV15 to TRBJ2-3, with 9 bases identical to TRBD2. V shed 0 bases, J shed 4 bases, and the junction held 8 bases outside the gene matches. The CDR3 has 17 residues. Germline V CDR1 and CDR2: LNHNV, YYDKDF (reference sequence). CDR3: CATSRDRFERGADTQYF. Here the CDR3 DNA reads TGTGCCACCAGCAGAGATCGGTTCGAGCGGGGGGCAGATACGCAGTATTTT.

The CDR3: CSAPRLTDTQYF. The CDR3, as DNA: TGCAGTGCCCCGCGGCTCACAGATACGCAGTATTTT. This chain joins TRBV20-1 and TRBJ2-3, with D uncertain. The CDR3 is 12 residues long. Germline V CDR1 and CDR2: DFQATT, SNEGSKA (reference sequence). The V end lost 6 bases, the J end lost 2 bases, and 9 bases lay between the germline ends.

This clonotype was counted at least ten times. The V gene is TRBV12-3 or TRBV12-4, the J gene TRBJ2-1; no firm D call. There are 14 residues in the CDR3. The V end lost 8 bases, the J end lost 0 bases, and 11 bases lay between the germline ends. Here the CDR3 reads CASQKASSYNEQFF. The CDR3 nucleotides are TGTGCCAGCCAGAAGGCAAGCTCCTACAATGAGCAGTTCTTC.

This clonotype was counted ten times or more. CDR3 bases: TGCAGTGCTAGGGGACAGGTTAGTGAGCAGTACTTC. Encoded protein: CSARGQVSEQYF. V is TRBV20-1 and J is TRBJ2-7; 8 bases are shared with TRBD1. The V gene's germline CDR1 is DFQATT and CDR2 SNEGSKA (reference sequence). This CDR3 has 12 amino acids. Germline trimming cut 3 bases from V and 7 bases from J; bases unmatched to any gene: 5.

The J gene is TRBJ2-6, the V gene TRBV5-1, with D uncertain. The CDR3 has 13 residues. Trimming pared 7 bases from V and 4 bases from J, leaving 9 bases between. Germline V CDR1 and CDR2: SGHRS, YFSETQ. CDR3 residues: CASAIGGANVLTF. In DNA, the CDR3 is TGCGCCAGCGCGATTGGGGGGGCCAACGTCCTGACTTTC.

The CDR3 is CASSQAVFSGGLTDTQYF. CDR3 in DNA: TGCGCCAGCAGCCAGGCGGTTTTTAGCGGGGGCCTCACAGATACGCAGTATTTT. This sequence joins TRBV4-1 and TRBJ2-3; 9 bases match TRBD2. From germline, CDR1 is MGHRA and CDR2 YSYEKL. The CDR3 is made up of 18 amino acids. J lost 2 bases, V lost 3 bases, and 12 bases had no gene match.

The rearrangement joins TRBV4-1 to TRBJ2-2; 7 bases align to TRBD1. V shed 3 bases, J shed 4 bases, and the junction held 8 bases outside the gene matches. Looked up from germline, CDR1 is MGHRA and CDR2 is YSYEKL. CDR3 length: 16 residues. CDR3 bases: TGCGCCAGCAGCCAGGAAACAGGGGACGGCACCGGGGAGCTGTTTTTT. Protein product: CASSQETGDGTGELFF.

The genes are TRBV24-1 and TRBJ2-1; TRBD2 is a possible D gene (6 bases). Germline V CDR1 and CDR2: KGHDR, SFDVKD. The CDR3 is 16 residues long. Between the trimmed V and J ends, which lost 1 base and 6 bases, there was a span of 15 bases. The CDR3 DNA is TGTGCCACCAGTGATTTCGTCGATTCCGGGGGCAATGAGCAGTTCTTC. This encodes CATSDFVDSGGNEQFF.